This T cell receptor beta chain was profiled in a study of T cell responses to AZD1222 COVID-19 vaccine (dated by TCRdb to the early 2020s). Broadly, across the study: A total of 240 or so trial participants underwent TCR sequencing, of whom more than 200 had received two doses of AZD1222 and approximately 26 had received two doses of the MenACWY control vaccine. Trial participants were enrolled into age subgroups of 18-55, 56-69 and 70-plus years, which contained around 140, 26 and 57 TCR-sequenced participants, respectively.

Broad study findings and their caveats: No day 14 peak-response samples were available, so repertoires were characterized only after the peak T cell response. After two AZD1222 doses, spike-specific TCR breadth and depth were significantly higher than at day 0 and than in MenACWY recipients. Conclusions about previously exposed vaccinees were limited because only a handful of AZD1222 recipients were SARS-CoV-2 seropositive at baseline. Most participants were white British and females outnumbered males, and the authors suggested that clonal diversity may have been underestimated. Nearly half of unique spike-specific TCRs reportedly recognized epitopes outside regions mutated in the B.1.351 and B.1.1.7 variants. The 56-69-year group was small, and its depth increase did not reach significance, likely because of low power. CD4 TCRs associated with the vaccine covered the entire spike protein, and the dominant responses were in regions 160-218 and 743-854.

With regard to this clone: This clone's antigen is unknown. No base qualities exist here, and no much larger clone lies one base off it.

The CDR3 regions of human TCRbeta chains were subjected to immunosequencing. Processing in the source paper ran as follows. Repertoire TCRs were checked for matches against a reference library of SARS-CoV-2-specific TCRs that had been generated using the MIRA antigen-specificity platform. Breadth was defined as the fraction of unique TCRs that were SARS-CoV-2-associated. Depth was defined as the fraction of total T cells that were SARS-CoV-2-associated. Using the MIRA data, each spike-specific TCR was mapped to the spike region that the TCR reacts to and placed in a CD4 or CD8 class. Log10-transformed breadth and depth values were compared by one-way ANOVA with Sidak's multiple comparisons tests. The clones in this table, taken by TCRdb from immuneACCESS, are in-frame only. Not every clone is retained; where verified, under half of the shortfall comes from an unresolved V gene, and the cause of the rest is unknown. D and trimming were read from the DNA, whereas the V and J calls and clone size are those reported in that table. The sample table holds tens of thousands of clones, of which 88% were seen once. 9% to 10% of the sample rests with the top ten.

The sample's time point label, decoded: about 28 days (+/-7) after the second vaccine dose. The treatment or condition label for this specimen denotes: meningococcal conjugate vaccine given as trial control. Vaccinee samples came from UK trials COV001 and COV002, including a single-blind randomized controlled phase 2/3 trial of AZD1222 (ChAdOx1 nCoV-19) in healthy adults. Trial participant PBMC samples were collected at day 0 and day 28 after the second dose for TCRbeta chain sequencing. After removal of 0 bases from V and 2 bases from J, the junction retains 7 bases not matched to a gene. The CDR3 spans 16 residues, from the cysteine through the phenylalanine. Just CDR3 DNA is preserved here, 48 bases in frame from base 1. From the germline V gene, CDR1 is SGHRS and CDR2 is YFSETQ.

The rearrangement combines TRBV5-1 with TRBJ2-7; TRBD1 agrees with 8 junctional bases. This receptor was identified in an adult who received the MenACWY meningococcal vaccine as a control. Sequenced here: peripheral blood, sampled 28 days after the second dose of the MenACWY control vaccine. The sequence in DNA is TGCGCCAGCAGCTTGGGTGGGACAGGCTTAACCTACGAGCAGTACTTC. Translated, it gives CASSLGGTGLTYEQYF.